A selection of T cell receptor beta chains follows, all from one sample in a study of cytomegalovirus exposure and HLA in healthy donors. Profiled with immunoSEQ multiplex PCR; TCRdb holds only in-frame clones, not every one. The sample records approximately 120,000 clones, 94% being singletons. Sequencing was done on a sample of PBMCs. These receptors were obtained from a woman in her late teens or twenties in good health and CMV-seronegative. The CDR3 runs from the conserved cysteine through the conserved F or W. Each record gives: CDR3 length, J gene, V gene, clone size, D gene, CDR3 DNA, CDR3 protein. A D gene is named only where the DNA matches it firmly. A row's size may be missing; if present it is once, few, many or a size class.

length: 16; J: TRBJ2-7; V: TRBV30; size: NA; D: TRBD2; DNA: TGTGCCTGGAGTGTAATAGGGACTAGCGGAGGTTACGAGCAGTACTTC; CDR3: CAWSVIGTSGGYEQYF
length: 15; J: TRBJ1-1; V: TRBV9; size: NA; D: NA; DNA: TGTGCCAGCAGCGTAGTCCCTTCGGGTGTCACTGAAGCTTTCTTT; CDR3: CASSVVPSGVTEAFF
length: 14; J: TRBJ2-1; V: TRBV18; size: NA; D: NA; DNA: TGTGCCAGCTCACGTACAGGGCCCTACAATGAGCAGTTCTTC; CDR3: CASSRTGPYNEQFF
length: 11; J: TRBJ2-7; V: TRBV2; size: few; D: NA; DNA: TGTGCCAGCAGTGGCGAGTACGAGCAGTACTTC; CDR3: CASSGEYEQYF
length: 15; J: TRBJ2-2; V: TRBV6-1; size: NA; D: TRBD2; DNA: TGTGCCAGCGGGGGCGGGGGGGCTCAGACCGGGGAGCTGTTTTTT; CDR3: CASGGGGAQTGELFF
length: 15; J: TRBJ2-1; V: TRBV9; size: NA; D: NA; DNA: TGTGCCAGCAGCCACGTCGGCGGGGTCTACAATGAGCAGTTCTTC; CDR3: CASSHVGGVYNEQFF
length: 15; J: TRBJ2-1; V: TRBV5-1; size: NA; D: TRBD2; DNA: TGCGCCAGCAGCTCGTTAGCGGGGCCTGACAATGAGCAGTTCTTC; CDR3: CASSSLAGPDNEQFF
length: 17; J: TRBJ2-1; V: TRBV18; size: once; D: TRBD2; DNA: TGTGCCAGCTCACCTTCGCTAGCGGGAGCAGGGGATGATGAGCAGTTCTTC; CDR3: CASSPSLAGAGDDEQFF
length: 15; J: TRBJ2-1; V: TRBV6-6; size: NA; D: TRBD2; DNA: TGTGCCAGCATCCGAGCGGGAGGGTCCTACAATGAGCAGTTCTTC; CDR3: CASIRAGGSYNEQFF
length: 14; J: TRBJ2-7; V: TRBV5-6; size: NA; D: NA; DNA: TGTGCCAGCAGCTTGCGAGCTGGTTCCTACGAGCAGTACTTC; CDR3: CASSLRAGSYEQYF
length: 17; J: TRBJ1-5; V: TRBV2; size: once; D: NA; DNA: TGTGCCAGCAGTTTCTCGGGGGGTAGAGGTAGCAATCAGCCCCAGCATTTT; CDR3: CASSFSGGRGSNQPQHF
length: 14; J: TRBJ2-7; V: TRBV27; size: NA; D: NA; DNA: TGTGCCAGCAGTCTGCTAGGGGGAACGTACGAGCAGTACTTC; CDR3: CASSLLGGTYEQYF
length: 15; J: TRBJ1-5; V: TRBV7-9; size: NA; D: TRBD1; DNA: TGTGCCAGCAGCTCGAGGACAGGGCCAGGGCAGCCCCAGCATTTT; CDR3: CASSSRTGPGQPQHF
length: 13; J: TRBJ2-5; V: TRBV5-1; size: NA; D: TRBD1; DNA: TGCGCCAGCAGTCAGGACAGGGACGAGACCCAGTACTTC; CDR3: CASSQDRDETQYF
length: 15; J: TRBJ2-7; V: TRBV2; size: NA; D: TRBD1; DNA: TGTGCCAGCAGTGAAGGGACAGGGGGTGAATACGAGCAGTACTTC; CDR3: CASSEGTGGEYEQYF
length: 14; J: TRBJ2-7; V: TRBV19; size: once; D: NA; DNA: TGTGCCAGTAGTAGAGGTCCAACCAGCTACGAGCAGTACTTC; CDR3: CASSRGPTSYEQYF
length: 15; J: TRBJ2-2; V: TRBV19; size: NA; D: NA; DNA: TGTGCCAGTAGTATAGGGACAGCGAAGGCCGGGGAGCTGTTTTTT; CDR3: CASSIGTAKAGELFF
length: 14; J: TRBJ1-2; V: TRBV2; size: NA; D: NA; DNA: TGTGCCAGCAGTGAAGCGCTTTTAGTTGGTGGCTACACCTTC; CDR3: CASSEALLVGGYTF
length: 13; J: TRBJ2-1; V: TRBV7-3; size: NA; D: NA; DNA: TGTGCCAGCAGCTTTACCGCAGGGGGGGAGCAGTTCTTC; CDR3: CASSFTAGGEQFF
length: 13; J: TRBJ2-7; V: TRBV6-1; size: NA; D: NA; DNA: TGTGCCAGCAGCGATACTCCGCGCTACGAGCAGTACTTC; CDR3: CASSDTPRYEQYF
length: 16; J: TRBJ2-1; V: TRBV15; size: once; D: NA; DNA: TGTGCCACCAGCAGAGGAGGGGCTAGCGCATACAATGAGCAGTTCTTC; CDR3: CATSRGGASAYNEQFF
length: 14; J: TRBJ1-1; V: TRBV30; size: once; D: TRBD1; DNA: TGTGCCTGGATGTACGGCACAGGGGTCTCTGAAGCTTTCTTT; CDR3: CAWMYGTGVSEAFF
length: 14; J: TRBJ1-2; V: TRBV5-4; size: NA; D: TRBD1; DNA: TGTGCCAGCAGCTTGGTGGGACAGCCTTATGGCTACACCTTC; CDR3: CASSLVGQPYGYTF
length: 16; J: TRBJ1-3; V: TRBV4-2; size: NA; D: NA; DNA: TGTGCCAGCAGCCAAGGCGTAGGAGTGTCCGGAAACACCATATATTTT; CDR3: CASSQGVGVSGNTIYF
length: 14; J: TRBJ1-2; V: TRBV2; size: NA; D: NA; DNA: TGTGCCAGCAGTGAAGCGCTAGGGGGGGATGGCTACACCTTC; CDR3: CASSEALGGDGYTF
length: 15; J: TRBJ2-7; V: TRBV7-2; size: NA; D: TRBD2; DNA: TGTGCCAGCAGCTTAGAAGGGCTAGCGGTATACGAGCAGTACTTC; CDR3: CASSLEGLAVYEQYF
length: 14; J: TRBJ1-5; V: TRBV6-5; size: NA; D: NA; DNA: TGTGCCAGCAGCCGAGGACAGAATAATCAGCCCCAGCATTTT; CDR3: CASSRGQNNQPQHF
length: 17; J: TRBJ2-7; V: TRBV18; size: NA; D: TRBD1; DNA: TGTGCCAGCTCACCTTTGTCGGGGGGACAGGGTCTCTACGAGCAGTACTTC; CDR3: CASSPLSGGQGLYEQYF
length: 12; J: TRBJ2-7; V: TRBV28; size: once; D: TRBD2; DNA: TGTGCCAGCACTGGACTAGCTGGCGAGCAGTACTTC; CDR3: CASTGLAGEQYF
length: 14; J: TRBJ2-3; V: TRBV2; size: NA; D: NA; DNA: TGTGCCAGTCAGGGGGGCCAAGGCACAGATACGCAGTATTTT; CDR3: CASQGGQGTDTQYF
length: 12; J: TRBJ2-2; V: TRBV29-1; size: NA; D: NA; DNA: TGCAGCGTTGAAATGGCGGTCGGGGAGCTGTTTTTT; CDR3: CSVEMAVGELFF
length: 18; J: TRBJ1-4; V: TRBV29-1; size: NA; D: TRBD1; DNA: TGCAGCGTTGAAGGACCGGGACAGGGGGCGCATCTGGTTGAAAAACTGTTTTTT; CDR3: CSVEGPGQGAHLVEKLFF
length: 10; J: TRBJ2-1; V: TRBV29-1; size: NA; D: NA; DNA: TGCAGCGCGACTAGGGGAGAGCAGTTCTTC; CDR3: CSATRGEQFF
length: 13; J: TRBJ2-1; V: TRBV7-2; size: few; D: NA; DNA: TGTGCCAGCAGCTCTTCCCCGGGAAATGAGCAGTTCTTC; CDR3: CASSSSPGNEQFF
length: 12; J: TRBJ2-1; V: TRBV29-1; size: NA; D: NA; DNA: TGCAGCGTCTACTACAGGGCGGGTGAGCAGTTCTTC; CDR3: CSVYYRAGEQFF
length: 16; J: TRBJ1-2; V: TRBV27; size: NA; D: TRBD1; DNA: TGTGCCAGCAGCTTATCAAGCTGGGACAGCCGGTATGGCTACACCTTC; CDR3: CASSLSSWDSRYGYTF
length: 15; J: TRBJ2-1; V: TRBV27; size: NA; D: TRBD1; DNA: TGTGCCAGCGTAAAGTGGGGGGACAGGGTTATCGGGCAGTTCTTC; CDR3: CASVKWGDRVIGQFF
length: 15; J: TRBJ2-1; V: TRBV7-2; size: once; D: TRBD2; DNA: TGTGCCAGCAGCTCCTTAGCGGGACCTCAAAATGAGCAGTTCTTC; CDR3: CASSSLAGPQNEQFF
length: 14; J: TRBJ2-7; V: TRBV5-4; size: once; D: TRBD1; DNA: TGTGCCAGCAGCCAAACGGGGACAGTGAACGAGCAGTACTTC; CDR3: CASSQTGTVNEQYF
length: 16; J: TRBJ2-1; V: TRBV6-6; size: once; D: TRBD2; DNA: TGTGCCAGCAGGATTTCGACTAGCGGGAGTAAGAATGAGCAGTTCTTC; CDR3: CASRISTSGSKNEQFF
length: 16; J: TRBJ1-2; V: TRBV4-1; size: NA; D: TRBD1; DNA: TGCGCCAGCAGCCATTCTCCGGGACAGGGTTCGTATGGCTACACCTTC; CDR3: CASSHSPGQGSYGYTF
length: 16; J: TRBJ2-5; V: TRBV5-4; size: NA; D: TRBD1; DNA: TGTGCCAGCAGCTTGGTCGGGACAGGGTACCAAGAGACCCAGTACTTC; CDR3: CASSLVGTGYQETQYF
length: 13; J: TRBJ2-2; V: TRBV10-2; size: NA; D: NA; DNA: TGCGCCAGCAGAAATTACGGGACCGGGGAGCTGTTTTTT; CDR3: CASRNYGTGELFF
length: 13; J: TRBJ2-3; V: TRBV27; size: NA; D: NA; DNA: TGTGCCAGCAGTTTATGGGGCGCAGATACGCAGTATTTT; CDR3: CASSLWGADTQYF
length: 14; J: TRBJ2-7; V: TRBV18; size: NA; D: TRBD1; DNA: TGTGCCAGCTCCCCGACAGGGGGGAGAAACGAGCAGTACTTC; CDR3: CASSPTGGRNEQYF
length: 14; J: TRBJ2-7; V: TRBV11-1; size: NA; D: NA; DNA: TGTGCCAGCAGGCCTACAGGGAAAACGGACGAGCAGTACTTC; CDR3: CASRPTGKTDEQYF
length: 20; J: TRBJ1-5; V: TRBV2; size: NA; D: NA; DNA: TGTGCCAGCAGCGTAGACACATTAAATCAGCTCTCCGGAATGGATCAGCCCCAGCATTTT; CDR3: CASSVDTLNQLSGMDQPQHF
length: 15; J: TRBJ2-7; V: TRBV18; size: NA; D: TRBD1; DNA: TGTGCCAGCTCATTTAAGGGGGCGAACCCCTACGAGCAGTACTTC; CDR3: CASSFKGANPYEQYF
length: 14; J: TRBJ1-1; V: TRBV6-5; size: NA; D: NA; DNA: TGTGCCAGCAGCCGCGGGGGGTCGAACACTGAAGCTTTCTTT; CDR3: CASSRGGSNTEAFF
length: 12; J: TRBJ1-2; V: TRBV30; size: NA; D: TRBD1; DNA: TGTGCCTGGTCCGGGACAGGGGAAGGCTACACCTTC; CDR3: CAWSGTGEGYTF
length: 14; J: TRBJ2-7; V: TRBV5-4; size: NA; D: NA; DNA: TGTGCCAGCAGCCACGAGGAGGGGACCTACGAGCAGTACTTC; CDR3: CASSHEEGTYEQYF
length: 15; J: TRBJ1-2; V: TRBV27; size: NA; D: NA; DNA: TGTGCCAGCAGTTTAAAGGTGACAGGAGGCAATGGCTACACCTTC; CDR3: CASSLKVTGGNGYTF
length: 16; J: TRBJ2-5; V: TRBV4-1; size: once; D: TRBD2; DNA: TGCGCCAGCAGCAACTGGATAGCGGGAGAGAAAGAGACCCAGTACTTC; CDR3: CASSNWIAGEKETQYF
length: 13; J: TRBJ2-5; V: TRBV19; size: once; D: NA; DNA: TGTGCCAGTAGTACGGACATCCAAGAGACCCAGTACTTC; CDR3: CASSTDIQETQYF
length: 13; J: TRBJ2-3; V: TRBV7-6; size: few; D: NA; DNA: TGTGCCAGCACGGTAGGCGGCGCAGATACGCAGTATTTT; CDR3: CASTVGGADTQYF
length: 14; J: TRBJ2-7; V: TRBV7-3; size: NA; D: NA; DNA: TGTGCCAGCAGCTTAGCGGGACAGTCGAGCGAGCAGTACTTC; CDR3: CASSLAGQSSEQYF
length: 16; J: TRBJ1-1; V: TRBV15; size: NA; D: TRBD1; DNA: TGTGCCACCAGCAACAGACAGGGTGCTGGGAACACTGAAGCTTTCTTT; CDR3: CATSNRQGAGNTEAFF
length: 17; J: TRBJ2-7; V: TRBV5-5; size: NA; D: TRBD1; DNA: TGTGCCAGCAGCTTGGGTATGACAGGGGGCCGAGACTCCGAGCAGTACTTC; CDR3: CASSLGMTGGRDSEQYF
length: 13; J: TRBJ2-4; V: TRBV10-3; size: NA; D: TRBD2; DNA: TGTGCCATCAGGGATAGCGGGGGGAACATTCAGTACTTC; CDR3: CAIRDSGGNIQYF